The clone carrying this T cell receptor beta chain was seen a few times. Per germline, CDR1 MNHEY and CDR2 SMNVEV (reference sequence). This CDR3 has 14 amino acids. J gave up 6 bases and V 10 bases, and 9 bases lay outside the gene matches. This sample was included in a study of blood T cell repertoires in COVID-19. The wider study: Whether acute or convalescent, the COVID-19 samples came from the United States, Italy and Spain. The analysed material was cDNA or gDNA that came from T cells, B-cell-depleted T cells, or PBMCs.

Under the authors' procedure: Researchers report that nucleated cell counts were estimated from reference gene primer amplification. TCRdb's copy holds only in-frame clones and misses some; the assay was immunoSEQ multiplex PCR. That table supplies the V and J calls and clone size; D and trimming were determined from the DNA. The sample has over 30,000 clones, less than 95% seen once; the top ten hold roughly 19%. Source material: peripheral blood. The chain carries TRBV27 and TRBJ1-6; 7 bases line up with TRBD1. The sequence was obtained from a man older than 75 with acute or convalescent COVID-19. CDR3: CATRQGMGNSPLHF. CDR3 DNA: TGTGCCACCCGACAGGGAATGGGTAATTCACCCCTCCACTTT.